What follows are 28 T cell receptor beta chains derived from one specimen sequenced in a study of identical twins (TCRdb year 2016). The library was generated by 5' RACE. The run used an Illumina HiSeq 2000. TCRdb passed the public sequencing reads through fastp at Q25 and MiXCR, retaining productive beta sequences. Here each entry gathers all rows of one CDR3 protein and keeps the most common genes and DNA. Counted in this sample were some 1,600,000 distinct CDR3 sequences; roughly 35% of them appeared once. About 0.27% of the sample lies in the top ten. The sample consisted of cord blood. The receptors come from a newborn girl in good health.

DNA for the CDR3: TGCAGTGCTTGGACGGTTAACTATGGCTACACCTTC. The encoded protein is CSAWTVNYGYTF. The gene calls are TRBV20-1 and TRBJ1-2; D unclear. The V end lost 5 bases, the J end lost 1 base, and 8 bases lay between the germline ends. The CDR3 runs 12 residues. Per the germline V gene, CDR1 is DFQATT and CDR2 is SNEGSKA (reference sequence).

This clonotype has just a few counts. The chain has TRBV20-1 and TRBJ1-4; D unclear. V was trimmed by 3 bases and J by 4 bases, leaving 9 bases between them. This CDR3 region has 13 residues. In germline, CDR1 is DFQATT, CDR2 SNEGSKA (reference sequence). The CDR3 is CSARLLGNEKLFF. As DNA, the CDR3 is TGCAGTGCTAGGTTGTTGGGTAATGAAAAACTGTTTTTT.

The V call is TRBV5-1, the J call TRBJ2-1; D uncertain. The germline V gene encodes CDR1 SGHRS and CDR2 YFSETQ. CDR3 length equals 14 residues. Trimming pared 4 bases from V and 3 bases from J, leaving 11 bases between. In DNA form, the CDR3 reads TGCGCCAGCAGCCCCTGGGCGGACTACAATGAGCAGTTCTTC. Amino acids: CASSPWADYNEQFF.

This clonotype was observed a single time. This chain connects TRBV5-6 to TRBJ2-2; D gene uncertain. The germline V gene has CDR1 SGHDT and CDR2 YYEEEE. The CDR3 covers 15 residues. The ends were cut back, 1 base at V and 0 bases at J, with 7 bases in the middle. In nucleotides, the CDR3 is TGTGCCAGCAGCTTGCTCCAGGCGAACACCGGGGAGCTGTTTTTT. This encodes CASSLLQANTGELFF.

J is TRBJ2-2 and V is TRBV20-1, with 13 bases matching TRBD2. CDR1 DFQATT and CDR2 SNEGSKA come from the germline V gene (reference sequence). V lost 2 bases to trimming and J lost 5 bases; unmatched junction nucleotides: 2. This CDR3 has 15 amino acids. The CDR3 region is CSARRLAGGTGELFF. The CDR3 region has the DNA TGCAGTGCTAGAAGACTAGCGGGGGGTACCGGGGAGCTGTTTTTT.

This chain uses TRBV6-5 with TRBJ1-4; D gene unclear. Germline V gene sequence: CDR1 MNHEY, CDR2 SVGAGI. V gave up 0 bases and J gave up 5 bases, with 4 bases separating them. This CDR3 is 13 amino acids long. The CDR3 loop is CASSYSANEKLFF. The CDR3 DNA is TGTGCCAGCAGTTACTCGGCAAATGAAAAACTGTTTTTT.

V and J are TRBV2 and TRBJ2-1, with D uncertain. Germline V gives CDR1 SNHLY, CDR2 FYNNEI. The CDR3 extends over 15 amino acids. V was clipped by 6 bases and J by 10 bases, with 22 bases between them. CDR3: CASSLQFSRLGEQFF. CDR3 DNA sequence: TGTGCCAGCAGCCTACAGTTCAGCAGACTGGGCGAGCAGTTCTTC.

The chain is built from TRBV7-2 and TRBJ2-3; 9 bases line up with TRBD2. The CDR3 loop spans 16 amino acids. V lost 3 bases to trimming and J lost 4 bases; unmatched junction nucleotides: 8. In germline, CDR1 is SGHTA, CDR2 FQGNSA. The DNA for the CDR3 is TGTGCCAGCAGCTTGCGATCCCGACTAGCGGCAGATACGCAGTATTTT. Translated: CASSLRSRLAADTQYF.

The genes are TRBV6-2 or TRBV6-3 and TRBJ2-5; D is perhaps TRBD2 (5 bases). V was shortened by 6 bases and J by 11 bases, with 25 bases between the two germline ends. The CDR3 sequence is 15 residues long. CDR1 MNHEY and CDR2 SVGEGT come from the germline V gene. CDR3 in DNA: TGTGCCAGCAGACGCCAATTACGGAGTAAATGGGAGCAGTACTTC. Amino acids: CASRRQLRSKWEQYF.

The table lists this clonotype with a few counts. The chain combines TRBV12-3 or TRBV12-4 with TRBJ1-1; weak D call: TRBD1 (5 bases). V lost 6 bases to trimming and J lost 4 bases, with 15 bases between them. CDR3 length: 14 amino acids. The CDR3 protein is CASRIQGRGTEAFF. Here the CDR3 DNA reads TGTGCCAGCAGAATCCAGGGACGAGGCACTGAAGCTTTCTTT.

This clonotype has more than one count but fewer than ten. The rearrangement joins TRBV20-1 to TRBJ2-1; 9 nucleotides match TRBD2. Trimming took 0 bases from V and 5 from J; bases not matched to a gene: 5. The V gene's germline CDR1 is DFQATT and CDR2 SNEGSKA (reference sequence). The CDR3 length is 15 residues. The CDR3 here is CSARDLGLADNEQFF. DNA for the CDR3: TGCAGTGCTAGAGATTTGGGACTAGCCGACAATGAGCAGTTCTTC.

In its sample, this clonotype was seen a few times. The chain couples TRBV20-1 to TRBJ2-4, with D perhaps matching TRBD1 (6 bases). This CDR3 comprises 13 residues. Germline-derived CDR1 and CDR2 are DFQATT and SNEGSKA (reference sequence). The V gene lost 6 bases and the J gene lost 1 base, with 10 bases spanning the gap. Here the CDR3 DNA reads TGCAGTGCCCTGCAGGGGGCCAAAAACATTCAGTACTTC. It yields the protein CSALQGAKNIQYF.

This clonotype occurred a few times. The V call is TRBV6-2 or TRBV6-3, the J call TRBJ1-1, with 8 bases lining up with TRBD1. CDR1 is MNHEY and CDR2 is SVGEGT in the germline V gene. The ends lost 2 bases at V and 4 bases at J; junction bases unmatched: 3. The CDR3 spans 14 residues. The CDR3 here is CASSYHGQGTEAFF. CDR3 bases: TGTGCCAGCAGTTACCACGGACAGGGCACTGAAGCTTTCTTT.

V gene TRBV12-3 or TRBV12-4 combines with J gene TRBJ2-3; D is unresolved. The CDR3 runs 15 residues. The V end was cut by 1 base, the J end by 0 bases, with 8 bases between. This CDR3 reads CASSLGPESTDTQYF. As DNA, the CDR3 is TGTGCCAGCAGTTTAGGGCCGGAGAGCACAGATACGCAGTATTTT.

V is TRBV7-8 and J is TRBJ2-6; D perhaps matches TRBD1 (6 bases). Germline V CDR1 and CDR2: SGHVS, FQNEAQ. V dropped 5 bases and J dropped 4 bases, with 12 bases sitting between them. The CDR3 runs 15 residues. Here the CDR3 DNA reads TGTGCCAGCAGCAGAACCAGGGGAGGGGCCAACGTCCTGACTTTC. Its translation is CASSRTRGGANVLTF.

In its sample, this clonotype was seen a few times. The chain joins TRBV12-3 or TRBV12-4 to TRBJ2-1, with 13 positions matching TRBD2. After removal of 7 bases from V and 7 bases from J, the junction contained 7 bases not matched to a gene. The CDR3 is made up of 15 amino acids. The CDR3 sequence is CASTPGTSGMNEQFF. The CDR3 DNA reads as TGTGCCAGCACCCCTGGGACTAGCGGGATGAATGAGCAGTTCTTC.

This clonotype was counted between two and nine times. The chain recombines TRBV12-5 with TRBJ1-6, with 7 bases matching TRBD1. CDR3 length: 15 residues. The V and J ends lost 1 base and 5 bases, in that order; junction bases with no gene match: 2. Germline loops: CDR1 LGHNT, CDR2 FRNRAP. CDR3 amino acids: CASGLGGTDNSPLHF. CDR3 DNA: TGTGCTAGTGGTTTGGGCGGGACAGATAATTCACCCCTCCACTTT.

This clonotype was picked up a small number of times. The chain links TRBV28 to TRBJ2-4, with D tentatively TRBD2 (7 bases). The CDR3 runs 16 residues. V was cut by 3 bases and J by 3 bases, with 15 bases left in between. Germline-derived CDR1 and CDR2 are MDHEN and SYDVKM. CDR3 residues: CASSFWGGILKNIQYF. The DNA of the CDR3 is TGTGCCAGCAGTTTCTGGGGGGGCATACTCAAAAACATTCAGTACTTC.

This clonotype occurred a few times. The CDR3 DNA is TGTGCCAGCCTAAGACAGGGAAATGGCTACACCTTC. It encodes CASLRQGNGYTF. The gene calls are TRBV7-9 and TRBJ1-2, with 7 nucleotides matching TRBD1. Germline CDR1 SEHNR, CDR2 FQNEAQ (reference sequence). This CDR3 is built from 12 residues. After removal of 8 bases from V and 6 bases from J, the junction contained 6 bases not matched to a gene.

The V gene is TRBV27, the J gene TRBJ1-4; unclear D gene. There are 15 residues in the CDR3. V dropped 8 bases and J dropped 8 bases, with 21 bases sitting between them. Germline CDR1 MNHEY, CDR2 SMNVEV (reference sequence). This chain's CDR3 is CASGQPAVPREKLFF. The CDR3 bases are TGTGCCAGCGGTCAACCAGCCGTTCCCCGGGAAAAACTGTTTTTT.

This chain connects TRBV6-2 or TRBV6-3 to TRBJ2-1; no clear D. From germline, CDR1 is MNHEY and CDR2 SVGEGT. V was pared by 6 bases and J by 8 bases, with 17 bases between. This CDR3 spans 14 amino acids. The CDR3 DNA reads TGTGCCAGCAGGGGTATTCTTGACTCCCATGAGCAGTTCTTC. This translates into CASRGILDSHEQFF.

This clonotype was observed a handful of times. The chain carries TRBV5-4 and TRBJ2-1; TRBD2 matches at 10 bases. There are 17 residues in the CDR3. The trim removed 2 bases at V and 0 bases at J, leaving 5 bases unmatched. Germline CDR1 reads SGHNT; CDR2 reads YYREEE (reference sequence). This chain's CDR3 is CASSFSGRPSSYNEQFF. CDR3 DNA sequence: TGTGCCAGCAGCTTTAGCGGGAGGCCTAGCTCCTACAATGAGCAGTTCTTC.

The chain is built from TRBV5-1 and TRBJ1-2, with TRBD1 as a possible D gene (6 bases). Germline V gives CDR1 SGHRS, CDR2 YFSETQ. This CDR3 has 16 amino acids. The ends were cut back, 4 bases at V and 4 bases at J, with 20 bases in the middle. CDR3 nucleotide sequence: TGCGCCAGCAGCCCGAGAACAGGGTCTGGTCTCTATGGCTACACCTTC. It encodes CASSPRTGSGLYGYTF.

This clonotype was picked up a small number of times. The chain couples TRBV5-1 to TRBJ2-1, with 8 bases aligning to TRBD2. The CDR3 totals 13 residues. With V trimmed by 1 base and J by 15 bases, 9 bases remained unmatched. Germline CDR1 is SGHRS and CDR2 is YFSETQ. The CDR3 DNA sequence: TGCGCCAGCAGCTTGCCAGCGGGAGCGGATTGGTTCTTC. Protein product: CASSLPAGADWFF.

The chain uses TRBV5-1 and TRBJ2-7; maybe TRBD2 (5 bases). Trimming took 4 bases from V and 7 from J, leaving 24 bases between them. In germline, CDR1 is SGHRS, CDR2 YFSETQ. This CDR3 comprises 16 residues. CDR3: CASSPLLVRAYNEQYF. The CDR3 nucleotides are TGCGCCAGCAGCCCCCTACTAGTACGGGCCTACAATGAGCAGTACTTC. Full variable domain (rest looked up from reference TRBV5-1 and TRBJ2-7): KAGVTQTPRYLIKTRGQQVTLSCSPISGHRSVSWYQQTPGQGLQFLFEYFSETQRNKGNFPGRFSGRQFSNSRSEMNVSTLELGDSALYLCASSPLLVRAYNEQYFGPGTRLTVT.

This clonotype appeared a few times. The V gene is TRBV10-3, the J gene TRBJ1-1, with D unresolved. CDR1 and CDR2 (germline): ENHRY, SYGVKD. The ends were cut back, 8 bases at V and 4 bases at J, with 5 bases in the middle. The CDR3 extends over 10 amino acids. In DNA, the CDR3 is TGTGCCATCCCGGCCACTGAAGCTTTCTTT. Translating gives CAIPATEAFF.

The CDR3 loop reads CASSLQGQDTEAFF. In DNA form, the CDR3 reads TGCGCCAGCAGCTTACAGGGTCAGGACACTGAAGCTTTCTTT. The rearrangement joins TRBV5-1 to TRBJ1-1; D possibly corresponds to TRBD1 (6 bases). With 2 bases removed from V and 3 bases from J, the gap between germline ends came to 11 bases. This CDR3 is 14 amino acids long. The germline V gene encodes CDR1 SGHRS and CDR2 YFSETQ. The full variable domain, rest sourced from reference TRBV5-1 and TRBJ1-1, is KAGVTQTPRYLIKTRGQQVTLSCSPISGHRSVSWYQQTPGQGLQFLFEYFSETQRNKGNFPGRFSGRQFSNSRSEMNVSTLELGDSALYLCASSLQGQDTEAFFGQGTRLTVV.

The chain carries TRBV9 and TRBJ1-3, with 7 bases fitting TRBD1. J was trimmed by 2 bases and V by 3 bases; bases with no gene match: 5. The CDR3 has 15 amino acids. Germline V gives CDR1 SGDLS, CDR2 YYNGEE. CDR3 sequence (DNA): TGTGCCAGCAGCGCCTTCGGGACAGCTGGAAACACCATATATTTT. Translation gives CASSAFGTAGNTIYF.